This note documents a single T cell receptor beta chain sequence. Its antigen is undetermined. V shed 5 bases and J shed 1 base, with 12 bases lying between them. Per the germline V gene, CDR1 is LNHDA and CDR2 is SQIVND (reference sequence). This CDR3 region has 16 residues. This sample was included in a study of vaccination and CD4 T cells after COVID-19. Overall study findings and caveats: Post-vaccination reactive clonotypes (median approximately 38) did not differ significantly from post-infection (21).

Cultured CD4+ T-cell DNA underwent Oncomine TCR Beta short-read sequencing. It was cultured CD4+ T cells from which genomic DNA was extracted. TCRdb independently ran MiXCR on the PCR reads; one entry per CDR3 protein. This sample has over 20,000 distinct CDR3 sequences; roughly 40% occur once, and the top ten carry about 18%. The treatment: approximately 9-day PBMC culture with coronavirus spike peptide pools or control peptides (ViraFEST assay). About 1.8 million PBMCs per well were cultured with around 10 IU/ml IL-2 and 10 ug/ml peptide pools. This clonotype originated in a human donor who received a COVID-19 vaccine. The gene calls are TRBV19 and TRBJ1-6, with a tentative D call TRBD1 (5 bases). The sequences come from CD4+ T cells from blood, cultured in vitro, collected before SARS-CoV-2 vaccination. The CDR3 loop reads CASSARGESYNSPLHF. In DNA, the CDR3 is TGTGCCAGTAGTGCTCGAGGGGAATCCTATAATTCACCCCTCCACTTT.